This T cell receptor (beta chain) was sequenced in a study of blood T cell repertoires in COVID-19. The wider study: Samples of COVID-19 (acute and convalescent) were obtained from the United States, Italy and Spain. Nucleic acid was either cDNA or gDNA, and it came from T cells, B-cell-depleted T cells, or PBMCs.

The CDR3 extends over 14 amino acids. The J segment lost 7 bases and the V segment lost 2 bases, leaving 5 bases of the junction unmatched. Germline V gene sequence: CDR1 SGHRS, CDR2 YFSETQ. Original data processing: Scientists estimated how many nucleated cells there were by amplifying reference gene primers. Profiling relied on immunoSEQ multiplex PCR, and the TCRdb table lists in-frame clones only, not all of them. V, J and clone size are taken as reported in that table, and D and trimming were inferred from the DNA itself. The sample yields around 81,000 clones, 83% seen once. This TCR derives from an elderly man with acute or convalescent COVID-19. The chain recombines TRBV5-1 with TRBJ2-1; 8 bases line up with TRBD1. Input material: peripheral blood. This CDR3 is CASSFMDRDNEQFF. DNA of the CDR3: TGCGCCAGCAGCTTCATGGACAGGGATAATGAGCAGTTCTTC.